This TCR beta chain came from a study of blood T cell repertoires in COVID-19. TCRdb's table, derived via immunoSEQ multiplex PCR, lists solely in-frame clones and lacks some. This table has approximately 400,000 clones, roughly four fifths appearing once. Deletions cut 4 bases from V and 10 bases from J, with 11 bases between. The germline V gene encodes CDR1 SGHDN and CDR2 FVKESK. CDR3 length: 13 amino acids. The study counted Cohort 3 donors as recovered given two negative PCRs, clearance, or symptom resolution. This TCR was sampled from a woman between 50 and 59 years old who had recovered from COVID-19. The specimen sequenced was PBMCs or T cells enriched from blood (not recorded which). This chain joins TRBV14 and TRBJ1-6; D gene ambiguous. CDR3 protein: CASSPNFESPLHF. The CDR3 nucleotides read TGTGCCAGCAGCCCCAATTTCGAGTCACCCCTCCACTTT.